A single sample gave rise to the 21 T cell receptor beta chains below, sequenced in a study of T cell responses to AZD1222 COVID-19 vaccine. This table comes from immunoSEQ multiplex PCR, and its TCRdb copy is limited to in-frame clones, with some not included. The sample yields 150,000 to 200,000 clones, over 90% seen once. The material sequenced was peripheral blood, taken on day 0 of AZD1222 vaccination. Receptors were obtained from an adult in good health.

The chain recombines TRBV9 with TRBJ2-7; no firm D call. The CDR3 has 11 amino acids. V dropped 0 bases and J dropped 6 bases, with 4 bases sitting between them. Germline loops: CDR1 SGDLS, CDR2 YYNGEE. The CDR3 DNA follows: TGTGCCAGCAGCGTAGAAGGCGAGCAGTACTTC. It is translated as CASSVEGEQYF.

CDR3 protein: CASSIVMAGYSNQPQHF. The CDR3 DNA follows: TGTGCCAGTAGTATAGTTATGGCAGGGTATAGCAATCAGCCCCAGCATTTT. The chain employs TRBV19 and TRBJ1-5, with a weak D call TRBD1 (5 bases). CDR3 length: 17 residues. The germline V and J ends were trimmed by 1 base and 0 bases, with 13 bases remaining between them. In germline, CDR1 is LNHDA, CDR2 SQIVND (reference sequence).

CDR3: CAISEKNEQFF. The CDR3 DNA follows: TGTGCCATCAGTGAAAAGAATGAGCAGTTCTTC. The chain combines TRBV10-3 with TRBJ2-1; D not certain. CDR3 length equals 11 residues. The V gene's germline CDR1 is ENHRY and CDR2 SYGVKD. The V end lost 3 bases, the J end lost 7 bases, and 4 bases lay between the germline ends.

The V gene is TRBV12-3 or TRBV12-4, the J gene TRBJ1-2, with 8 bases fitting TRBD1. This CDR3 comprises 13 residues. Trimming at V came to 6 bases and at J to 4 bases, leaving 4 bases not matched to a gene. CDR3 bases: TGTGCCAGCAGATCCGGGACAGGCTATGGCTACACCTTC. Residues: CASRSGTGYGYTF.

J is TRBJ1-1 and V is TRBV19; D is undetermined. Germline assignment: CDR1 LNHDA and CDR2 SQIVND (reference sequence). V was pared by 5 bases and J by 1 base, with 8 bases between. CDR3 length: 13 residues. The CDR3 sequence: CASSYRPNTEAFF. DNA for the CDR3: TGTGCCAGTAGTTATAGGCCGAACACTGAAGCTTTCTTT.

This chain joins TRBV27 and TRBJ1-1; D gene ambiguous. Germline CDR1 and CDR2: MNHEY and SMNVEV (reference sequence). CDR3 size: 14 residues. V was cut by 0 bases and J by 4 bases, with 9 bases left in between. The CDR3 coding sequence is TGTGCCAGCAGTTTATCAGGGTTCGGCACTGAAGCTTTCTTT. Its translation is CASSLSGFGTEAFF.

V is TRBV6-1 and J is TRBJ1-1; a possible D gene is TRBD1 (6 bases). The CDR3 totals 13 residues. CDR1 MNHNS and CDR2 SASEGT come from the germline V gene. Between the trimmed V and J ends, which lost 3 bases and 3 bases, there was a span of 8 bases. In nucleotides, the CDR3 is TGTGCCAGCAGTGACAGGGGCCACACTGAAGCTTTCTTT. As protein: CASSDRGHTEAFF.

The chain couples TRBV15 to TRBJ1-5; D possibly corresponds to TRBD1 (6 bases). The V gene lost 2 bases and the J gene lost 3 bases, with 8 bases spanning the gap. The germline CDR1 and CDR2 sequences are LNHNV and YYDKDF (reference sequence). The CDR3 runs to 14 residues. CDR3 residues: CATSRWTDNQPQHF. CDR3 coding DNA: TGTGCCACCAGCAGATGGACAGACAATCAGCCCCAGCATTTT.

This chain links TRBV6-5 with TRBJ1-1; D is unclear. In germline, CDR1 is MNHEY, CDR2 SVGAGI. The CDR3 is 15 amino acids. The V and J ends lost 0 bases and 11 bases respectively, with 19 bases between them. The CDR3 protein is CASSYSSVGTLEAFF. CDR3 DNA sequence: TGTGCCAGCAGTTACTCTTCTGTCGGAACATTAGAGGCTTTCTTT.

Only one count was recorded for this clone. CDR3 bases: TGTGCCAGCAGCTTGAGGGGGAACTATGGCTACACCTTC. It yields the protein CASSLRGNYGYTF. The J gene is TRBJ1-2, the V gene TRBV5-4, with D possibly being TRBD1 (6 bases). CDR3 size: 13 residues. Trimming took 1 base from V and 2 from J, leaving 6 bases between them. Germline V CDR1 and CDR2: SGHNT, YYREEE (reference sequence).

DNA for the CDR3: TGTGCCAGCAGCCCGGGAGGGATTGCCAGGATTAACTATGGCTACACCTTC. Translated, it gives CASSPGGIARINYGYTF. This chain joins TRBV5-5 and TRBJ1-2; D gene unclear. Germline CDR1 and CDR2: SGHKS and YYEKEE (reference sequence). CDR3 length equals 17 residues. V gave up 4 bases and J gave up 1 base, with 20 bases separating them.

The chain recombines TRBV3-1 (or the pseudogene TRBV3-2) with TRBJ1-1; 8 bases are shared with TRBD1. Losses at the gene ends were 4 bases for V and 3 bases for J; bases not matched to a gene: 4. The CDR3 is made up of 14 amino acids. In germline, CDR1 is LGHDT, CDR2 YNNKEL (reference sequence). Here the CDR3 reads CASSPQGADTEAFF. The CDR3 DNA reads TGTGCCAGCAGCCCGCAGGGGGCTGACACTGAAGCTTTCTTT.

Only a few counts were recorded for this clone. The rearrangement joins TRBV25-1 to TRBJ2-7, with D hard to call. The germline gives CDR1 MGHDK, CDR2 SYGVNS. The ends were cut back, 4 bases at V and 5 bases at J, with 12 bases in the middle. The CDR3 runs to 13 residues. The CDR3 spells CASSVRIEDEQYF. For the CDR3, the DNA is TGTGCCAGCAGTGTGAGGATTGAGGACGAGCAGTACTTC.

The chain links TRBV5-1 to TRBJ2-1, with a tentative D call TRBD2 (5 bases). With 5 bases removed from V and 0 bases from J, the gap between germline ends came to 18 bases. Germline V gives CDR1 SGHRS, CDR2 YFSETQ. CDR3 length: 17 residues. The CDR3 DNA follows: TGCGCCAGCAGACCGGACTTTACGACGAGCTCCTACAATGAGCAGTTCTTC. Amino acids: CASRPDFTTSSYNEQFF.

In DNA form, the CDR3 reads TGTGCCAGCAGTTTAGACACAGGAGGGAATGAGCAGTTCTTC. It translates to CASSLDTGGNEQFF. This chain links TRBV27 with TRBJ2-1; D perhaps matches TRBD2 (6 bases). Germline lookup yields CDR1 MNHEY and CDR2 SMNVEV (reference sequence). CDR3 length: 14 residues. Trimming removed 2 bases at V and 7 bases at J, with 12 bases between.

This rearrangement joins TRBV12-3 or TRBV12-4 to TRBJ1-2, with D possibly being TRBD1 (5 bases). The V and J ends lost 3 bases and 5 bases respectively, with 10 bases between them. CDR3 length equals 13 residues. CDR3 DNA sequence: TGTGCCAGCAGTTTTGATCAGGGTTATGGCTACACCTTC. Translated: CASSFDQGYGYTF.

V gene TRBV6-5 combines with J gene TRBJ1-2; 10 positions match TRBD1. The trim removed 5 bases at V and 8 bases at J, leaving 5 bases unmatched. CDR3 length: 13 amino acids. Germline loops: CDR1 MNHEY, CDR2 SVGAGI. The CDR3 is CASSPGQGRGYTF. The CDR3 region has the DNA TGTGCCAGCAGTCCGGGACAGGGGAGAGGCTACACCTTC.

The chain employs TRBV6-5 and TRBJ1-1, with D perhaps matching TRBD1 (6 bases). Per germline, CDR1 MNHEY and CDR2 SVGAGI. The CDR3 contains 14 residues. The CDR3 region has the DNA TGTGCGGTTTCACTGGGGGGGCCGGGCACTGAAGCTTTCTTT. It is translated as CAVSLGGPGTEAFF.

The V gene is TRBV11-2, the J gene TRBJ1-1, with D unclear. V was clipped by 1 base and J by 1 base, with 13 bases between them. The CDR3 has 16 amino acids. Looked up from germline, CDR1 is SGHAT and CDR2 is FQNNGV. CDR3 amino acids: CASSLAPDEWNTEAFF. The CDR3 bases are TGTGCCAGCAGCTTAGCTCCAGACGAGTGGAACACTGAAGCTTTCTTT.

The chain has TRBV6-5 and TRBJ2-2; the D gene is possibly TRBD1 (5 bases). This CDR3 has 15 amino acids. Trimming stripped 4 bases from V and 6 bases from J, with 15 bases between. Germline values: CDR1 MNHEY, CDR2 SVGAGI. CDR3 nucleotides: TGTGCCAGCAGTTCTAGGGGCCACCCTTCCGGGGAGCTGTTTTTT. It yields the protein CASSSRGHPSGELFF.

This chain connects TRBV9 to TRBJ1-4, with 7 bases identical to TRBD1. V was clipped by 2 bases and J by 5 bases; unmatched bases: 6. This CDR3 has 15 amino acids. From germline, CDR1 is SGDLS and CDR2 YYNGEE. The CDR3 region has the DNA TGTGCCAGCAGCGTTGGGACAGAAACAAATGAAAAACTGTTTTTT. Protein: CASSVGTETNEKLFF. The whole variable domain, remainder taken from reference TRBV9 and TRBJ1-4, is DSGVTQTPKHLITATGQRVTLRCSPRSGDLSVYWYQQSLDQGLQFLIQYYNGEERAKGNILERFSAQQFPDLHSELNLSSLELGDSALYFCASSVGTETNEKLFFGSGTQLSVL.